This entry describes one T cell receptor (beta chain). What it binds is unknown. The record originates from a study of shared clonotypes between healthy human individuals. Study-wide findings and caveats: With few donors, the genetic and exposure-history diversity represented was limited. When compared with the clonotypes that were shared by all four sorted-subset donors, the non-shared clonotypes turned out to have lower generation probabilities. Depth of sequencing was expected to influence donor clonotype sharing.

Deep was the level at which the assay was run. Sequencing used immunoSEQ multiplex PCR; TCRdb keeps in-frame clones, though not all of them. This sample carries 2 million to 2.5 million clones, about 92% of them seen once, and the ten largest clones take about 0.41%. The CDR3 totals 14 residues. The V and J ends lost 3 bases and 0 bases respectively, with 9 bases between them. CDR1 is SGHRS, CDR2 YFSETQ, per germline. This receptor was taken from a man aged 18 to 35 in good health. Some clones in this sample may be carry-over from other donors' samples. The sample taken for sequencing was naive CD4+ T cells from PBMCs. Noted subset: CD45RA+ positively selected. V and J are TRBV5-1 and TRBJ1-1; a possible D gene is TRBD1 (5 bases). The chain's CDR3 is CASSSDRLNTEAFF. The DNA for the CDR3 is TGCGCCAGCAGCTCCGACAGACTGAACACTGAAGCTTTCTTT.